These T cell receptor beta chains were read from a single sample in a study of radiotherapy plus CTLA-4 blockade in lung cancer. Sequencing was performed with immunoSEQ multiplex PCR; in TCRdb, only in-frame clones are kept and a portion is missing. The table shows about 87,000 clones, with around 90% occurring only once. This specimen was peripheral blood, taken from a patient treated with radiotherapy plus ipilimumab. The receptors shown here come from a human donor with non-small cell lung cancer that progressed on radiotherapy plus ipilimumab. Each CDR3 is given with its conserved first and last residue. Fields, in order: clone size, V gene, J gene, D gene, CDR3 protein, CDR3 DNA. D genes are given only for firm matches. Only some rows state a clone size, as once, few, many or a class for expanded clones.

once,TRBV6-1,TRBJ2-7,NA,CASSEVGSYEQYF,TGTGCCAGCAGTGAGGTCGGTTCCTACGAGCAGTACTTC
once,TRBV5-8,TRBJ2-2,TRBD1,CASSLFYRGTGELFF,TGTGCCAGCAGCTTGTTCTACAGGGGCACCGGGGAGCTGTTTTTT
NA,TRBV7-9,TRBJ1-2,TRBD1,CASSPAPTGGEGGYTF,TGTGCCAGCAGCCCAGCGCCTACAGGGGGCGAAGGTGGCTACACCTTC
NA,TRBV9,TRBJ1-2,NA,CASSVARAGPGYTF,TGTGCCAGCAGCGTAGCGCGCGCCGGACCTGGCTACACCTTC
NA,TRBV12-5,TRBJ2-1,TRBD2,CASGLREADGQFF,TGTGCTAGTGGTTTGCGGGAGGCCGATGGGCAGTTCTTC
NA,TRBV7-2,TRBJ2-3,NA,CASSQGLATDTQYF,TGTGCCAGCAGCCAGGGGCTAGCCACAGATACGCAGTATTTT
NA,TRBV4-1,TRBJ1-4,NA,CASGLGAEKLFF,TGCGCCAGCGGGCTCGGGGCTGAAAAACTGTTTTTT
NA,TRBV7-2,TRBJ2-1,NA,CASSSGLISYNEQFF,TGTGCCAGCAGCTCCGGACTGATTTCCTACAATGAGCAGTTCTTC
NA,TRBV7-2,TRBJ2-5,NA,CASSSPMVGETQYF,TGTGCCAGCAGCTCACCAATGGTAGGCGAGACCCAGTACTTC
NA,TRBV14,TRBJ2-2,NA,CASSQGYTGELFF,TGTGCCAGCAGCCAAGGCTACACCGGGGAGCTGTTTTTT
NA,TRBV7-2,TRBJ2-1,NA,CASSLAAVRGRHNEQFF,TGTGCCAGCAGCTTAGCGGCTGTTAGGGGACGCCACAATGAGCAGTTCTTC
NA,TRBV9,TRBJ2-1,TRBD2,CASSVGLAGTYNEQFF,TGTGCCAGCAGCGTAGGGCTAGCGGGAACGTACAATGAGCAGTTCTTC
few,TRBV18,TRBJ1-6,NA,CASSPSVSAVGSPLHF,TGTGCCAGCTCACCTTCCGTGTCCGCGGTAGGCTCACCCCTCCACTTT
NA,TRBV6-5,TRBJ2-1,TRBD2,CASSPSGGAPNEQFF,TGTGCCAGCAGCCCCAGCGGGGGGGCTCCCAATGAGCAGTTCTTC
NA,TRBV28,TRBJ2-1,TRBD1,CASRPAGTVAISSVNEQFF,TGTGCCAGCAGACCTGCCGGGACAGTCGCGATTTCGTCGGTCAATGAGCAGTTCTTC
once,TRBV2,TRBJ1-3,NA,CASTPTETGNTIYF,TGTGCCAGCACTCCCACAGAGACTGGAAACACCATATATTTT
NA,TRBV6-1,TRBJ2-7,TRBD2,CASSEGLAGVEQYF,TGTGCCAGCAGTGAAGGACTAGCGGGAGTCGAGCAGTACTTC
NA,TRBV5-4,TRBJ2-5,NA,CASSLEAAETQYF,TGTGCCAGCAGCTTGGAGGCCGCAGAGACCCAGTACTTC
once,TRBV30,TRBJ1-5,NA,CAWSDRSSNQPQHF,TGTGCCTGGAGCGACAGGAGCAGCAATCAGCCCCAGCATTTT
NA,TRBV29-1,TRBJ2-1,NA,CSVYFNRAYNEQFF,TGCAGCGTTTATTTTAACAGGGCCTACAATGAGCAGTTCTTC
NA,TRBV5-1,TRBJ2-3,TRBD2,CASSPGLAGGGTDTQYF,TGCGCCAGCAGCCCGGGACTAGCGGGTGGAGGCACAGATACGCAGTATTTT
NA,TRBV5-1,TRBJ1-1,NA,CASSLGHHEAFF,TGCGCCAGCAGCTTGGGGCACCATGAAGCTTTCTTT
NA,TRBV7-6,TRBJ1-3,NA,CASSLVQGPGNTIYF,TGTGCCAGCAGCTTAGTACAGGGACCTGGAAACACCATATATTTT
NA,TRBV7-8,TRBJ2-5,NA,CASSLVQETQYF,TGTGCCAGCAGCTTAGTCCAAGAGACCCAGTACTTC
NA,TRBV19,TRBJ2-7,NA,CASSLSISAYEQYF,TGTGCCAGTAGTCTCAGTATTTCCGCCTACGAGCAGTACTTC
NA,TRBV27,TRBJ2-2,NA,CAASRGSSTGELFF,TGTGCCGCCTCCAGGGGCTCGAGCACCGGGGAGCTGTTTTTT
NA,TRBV5-4,TRBJ2-7,NA,CASSAGNVLEQYF,TGTGCCAGCAGCGCAGGCAATGTTCTCGAGCAGTACTTC
NA,TRBV12-5,TRBJ2-7,TRBD1,CASGFPQGARYEQYF,TGTGCTAGTGGTTTTCCACAGGGGGCGCGGTACGAGCAGTACTTC
NA,TRBV6-1,TRBJ2-2,TRBD1,CASRGNRGTGELFF,TGTGCCAGCAGGGGCAACAGGGGAACCGGGGAGCTGTTTTTT
NA,TRBV5-4,TRBJ1-4,NA,CASSLNSEGEKLFF,TGTGCCAGCAGCTTGAACTCGGAGGGTGAAAAACTGTTTTTT
NA,TRBV7-9,TRBJ2-3,NA,CASSPLTADTQYF,TGTGCCAGCAGCCCTTTGACAGCAGATACGCAGTATTTT
NA,TRBV28,TRBJ2-7,TRBD2,CASSWSVRGPSGGFSYEQYF,TGTGCCAGCAGTTGGTCAGTTAGGGGCCCCAGCGGGGGCTTCTCCTACGAGCAGTACTTC
NA,TRBV9,TRBJ1-2,TRBD1,CASSADGQGMDGYTF,TGTGCCAGCAGCGCAGACGGACAGGGGATGGATGGCTACACCTTC
NA,TRBV10-3,TRBJ2-1,TRBD1,CATGTGETEQFF,TGTGCCACCGGGACAGGCGAAACCGAGCAGTTCTTC
NA,TRBV2,TRBJ2-2,NA,CASAGSGSFTGELFF,TGTGCCAGCGCCGGCTCAGGATCCTTTACCGGGGAGCTGTTTTTT
NA,TRBV30,TRBJ1-2,TRBD1,CAWSVLGQGAGDYGYTF,TGTGCCTGGAGTGTTCTGGGACAGGGGGCCGGTGACTATGGCTACACCTTC
NA,TRBV9,TRBJ2-7,NA,CASSVATGSEQYF,TGTGCCAGCAGCGTAGCTACAGGCTCCGAGCAGTACTTC
NA,TRBV7-9,TRBJ2-3,NA,CASTPGRGGGTDTQYF,TGTGCCAGCACCCCAGGCAGGGGAGGAGGCACAGATACGCAGTATTTT
NA,TRBV19,TRBJ2-1,TRBD1,CASSIRTGVGNEQFF,TGTGCCAGTAGTATTCGTACAGGGGTTGGGAATGAGCAGTTCTTC
NA,TRBV2,TRBJ1-1,NA,CASNAGYIEAFF,TGTGCCAGCAATGCAGGGTATATTGAAGCTTTCTTT
NA,TRBV30,TRBJ2-1,NA,CAHALGRKGEQFF,TGTGCCCATGCACTAGGGCGTAAGGGTGAGCAGTTCTTC
NA,TRBV6-4,TRBJ1-2,NA,CASSDTGLEGYTF,TGTGCCAGCAGTGACACGGGACTTGAGGGCTACACCTTC
NA,TRBV30,TRBJ1-5,TRBD1,CAWSVQGAGNQPQHF,TGTGCCTGGAGTGTCCAGGGGGCGGGCAATCAGCCCCAGCATTTT
NA,TRBV5-1,TRBJ2-5,NA,CASSSQETQYF,TGCGCCAGCAGCTCTCAAGAGACCCAGTACTTC
NA,TRBV5-1,TRBJ2-2,NA,CASRFGQTSTGELFF,TGCGCCAGCAGGTTCGGGCAGACAAGCACCGGGGAGCTGTTTTTT
NA,TRBV11-1,TRBJ2-5,NA,CASSSGVGGGETQYF,TGTGCCAGCAGCTCCGGTGTTGGGGGTGGAGAGACCCAGTACTTC
NA,TRBV9,TRBJ2-5,NA,CASSSRGVQETQYF,TGTGCCAGCAGCTCGCGCGGTGTTCAAGAGACCCAGTACTTC
NA,TRBV1,TRBJ1-1,NA,CTNRGPNTEAFF,TGCACCAACAGGGGGCCGAACACTGAAGCTTTCTTT
NA,TRBV11-3,TRBJ2-1,NA,CASSLDVAEQFF,TGTGCCAGCAGCTTAGATGTGGCTGAGCAGTTCTTC
once,TRBV28,TRBJ2-3,NA,CASSFGGSRVDTQYF,TGTGCCAGCAGTTTCGGTGGCTCCCGGGTTGATACGCAGTATTTT
NA,TRBV4-1,TRBJ2-3,TRBD2,CASSQAWEASGATDTQYF,TGCGCCAGCAGCCAAGCTTGGGAGGCTAGCGGGGCCACAGATACGCAGTATTTT
NA,TRBV28,TRBJ1-2,TRBD1,CASSLKVKQGPGGYTF,TGTGCCAGCAGTTTAAAGGTGAAACAGGGGCCAGGTGGCTACACCTTC
NA,TRBV7-2,TRBJ2-2,NA,CASSPRGGLNTGELFF,TGTGCCAGCAGCCCACGAGGGGGGCTTAACACCGGGGAGCTGTTTTTT
NA,TRBV29-1,TRBJ2-1,NA,CSVGAYSLYNEQFF,TGCAGCGTTGGCGCCTATTCCCTCTACAATGAGCAGTTCTTC
NA,TRBV9,TRBJ2-3,NA,CASSLQTWTSTDTQYF,TGTGCCAGCAGCTTACAAACGTGGACTAGCACAGATACGCAGTATTTT
NA,TRBV4-2,TRBJ2-7,NA,CASSLNTGQTTYEQYF,TGTGCCAGCAGCCTAAATACGGGACAAACCACCTACGAGCAGTACTTC
NA,TRBV30,TRBJ2-7,TRBD1,CAWGTGDLGEQYF,TGTGCCTGGGGGACAGGGGATTTGGGCGAGCAGTACTTC
NA,TRBV5-6,TRBJ2-5,NA,CASSSRDRGNRETQYF,TGTGCCAGCAGCTCTAGGGACCGCGGGAATAGAGAGACCCAGTACTTC
NA,TRBV6-1,TRBJ2-7,NA,CASKGSQGIYEQYF,TGTGCCAGCAAGGGGTCACAGGGTATATACGAGCAGTACTTC
NA,TRBV6-1,TRBJ2-7,NA,CASSPIPRGHEQYF,TGTGCCAGCAGTCCAATTCCCCGGGGGCACGAGCAGTACTTC